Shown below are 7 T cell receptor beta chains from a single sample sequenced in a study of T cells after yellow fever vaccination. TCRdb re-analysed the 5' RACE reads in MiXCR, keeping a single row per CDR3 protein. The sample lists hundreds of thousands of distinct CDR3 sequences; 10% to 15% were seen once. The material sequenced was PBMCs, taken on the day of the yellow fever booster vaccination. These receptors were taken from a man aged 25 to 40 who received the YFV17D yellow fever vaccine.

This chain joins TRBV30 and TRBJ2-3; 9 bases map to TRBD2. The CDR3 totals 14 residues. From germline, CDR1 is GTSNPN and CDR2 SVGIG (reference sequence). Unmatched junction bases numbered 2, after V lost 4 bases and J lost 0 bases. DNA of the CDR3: TGTGCCTGGAATAGCGGGGGAAGCACAGATACGCAGTATTTT. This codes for CAWNSGGSTDTQYF. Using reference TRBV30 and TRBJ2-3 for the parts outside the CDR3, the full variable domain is SQTIHQWPATLVQPVGSPLSLECTVEGTSNPNLYWYRQAAGRGLQLLFYSVGIGQISSEVPQNLSASRPQDRQFILSSKKLLLSDSGFYLCAWNSGGSTDTQYFGPGTRLTVL.

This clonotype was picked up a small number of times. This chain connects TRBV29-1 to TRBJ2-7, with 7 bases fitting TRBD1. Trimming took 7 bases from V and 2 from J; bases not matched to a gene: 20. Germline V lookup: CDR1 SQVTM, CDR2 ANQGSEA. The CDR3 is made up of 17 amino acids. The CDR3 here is CSGQSGQVVIWAYEQYF. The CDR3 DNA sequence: TGCAGCGGGCAAAGCGGACAGGTTGTTATATGGGCCTACGAGCAGTACTTC.

The DNA for the CDR3 is TGTGCCAGCAGTTCGTCGGGGGGTTATCAGCCCCAGCATTTT. Translation gives CASSSSGGYQPQHF. This chain links TRBV6-2 or TRBV6-3 with TRBJ1-5, with D possibly matching TRBD1 (5 bases). CDR1 and CDR2 (germline): MNHEY, SVGEGT. V lost 4 bases, J lost 5 bases, and 12 bases lay in between. The CDR3 is made up of 14 amino acids.

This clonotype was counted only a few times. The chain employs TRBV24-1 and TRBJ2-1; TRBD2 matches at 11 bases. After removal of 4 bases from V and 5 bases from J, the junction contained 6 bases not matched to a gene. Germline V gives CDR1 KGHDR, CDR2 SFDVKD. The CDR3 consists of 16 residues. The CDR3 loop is CATSDPTSGNDNEQFF. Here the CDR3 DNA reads TGTGCCACCAGTGACCCGACTAGCGGGAATGACAATGAGCAGTTCTTC.

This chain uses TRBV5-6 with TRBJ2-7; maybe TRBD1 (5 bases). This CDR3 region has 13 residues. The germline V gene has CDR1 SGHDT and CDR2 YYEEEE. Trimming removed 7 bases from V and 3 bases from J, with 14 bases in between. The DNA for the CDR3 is TGTGCCAGCCGGAAAACAGGCAACTACGAGCAGTACTTC. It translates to CASRKTGNYEQYF.

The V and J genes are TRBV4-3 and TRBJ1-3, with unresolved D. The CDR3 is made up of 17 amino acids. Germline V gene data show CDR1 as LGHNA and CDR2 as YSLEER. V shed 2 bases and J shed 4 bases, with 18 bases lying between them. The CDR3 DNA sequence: TGCGCCAGCAGCCAATCGCTAGGGTCAAGTGGCGGAAACACCATATATTTT. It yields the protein CASSQSLGSSGGNTIYF.

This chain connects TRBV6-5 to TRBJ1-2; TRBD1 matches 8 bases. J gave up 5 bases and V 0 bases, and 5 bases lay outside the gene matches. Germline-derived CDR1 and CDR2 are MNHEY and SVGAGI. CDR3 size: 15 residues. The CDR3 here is CASSYSNRGSYGYTF. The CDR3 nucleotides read TGTGCCAGCAGTTACTCCAACAGGGGGTCATATGGCTACACCTTC.